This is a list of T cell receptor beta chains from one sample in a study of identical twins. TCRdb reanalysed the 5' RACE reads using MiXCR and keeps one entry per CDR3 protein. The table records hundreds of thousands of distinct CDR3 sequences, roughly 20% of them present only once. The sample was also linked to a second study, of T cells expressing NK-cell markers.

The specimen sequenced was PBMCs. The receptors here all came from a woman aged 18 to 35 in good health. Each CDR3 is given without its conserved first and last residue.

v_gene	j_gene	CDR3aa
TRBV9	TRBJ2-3	ASSVQGLTDTQY
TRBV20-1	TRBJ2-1	SARGRTGNKEQF
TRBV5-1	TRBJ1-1	ASSDQGAGNTEAF
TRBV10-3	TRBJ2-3	AISEGDRGFTDTQY
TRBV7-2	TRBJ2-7	ASSPRPLSSYEQY
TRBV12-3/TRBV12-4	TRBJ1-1	ASSLGWANTEAF
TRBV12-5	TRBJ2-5	ASGPQGRETQY
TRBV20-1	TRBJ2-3	SARDFAWRGVTDTQY
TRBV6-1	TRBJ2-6	ASRKYSGANVLT
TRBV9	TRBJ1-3	ASSVSGVYGNTIY
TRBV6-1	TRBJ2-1	ASTLFSGAYNEQF
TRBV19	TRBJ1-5	ASSIDRHYYSNQPQH
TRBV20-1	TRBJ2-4	SARAPIGGGIQY
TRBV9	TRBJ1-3	ASRSTDGGHTIY
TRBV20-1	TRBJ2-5	SASPMARQETQY
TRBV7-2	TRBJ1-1	ASSPQGRTEAF
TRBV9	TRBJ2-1	ASSEPGLLYNEQF
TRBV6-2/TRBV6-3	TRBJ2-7	ASGGPGEQY
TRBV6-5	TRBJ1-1	ASSYRGRAEAF
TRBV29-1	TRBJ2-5	SVSGGDQETQY
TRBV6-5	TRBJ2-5	ASSYSWDRAQY
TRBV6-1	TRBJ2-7	ASRRRGGKTEIYEQY
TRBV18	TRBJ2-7	ASSPVAGGRYEQY
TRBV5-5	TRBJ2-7	ASSLVGLAGENEQY
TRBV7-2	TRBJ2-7	ASSFINEQY
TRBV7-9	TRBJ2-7	ASSLAGTYEQY
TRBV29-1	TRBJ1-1	SVPSGVRRSVTEAF
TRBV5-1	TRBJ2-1	ASTGQGGYNEQF
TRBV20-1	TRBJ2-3	SARSLAPNTQY
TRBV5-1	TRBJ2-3	ASSSSDLQSDTQY
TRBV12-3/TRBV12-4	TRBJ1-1	ASRRNGMNTEAF
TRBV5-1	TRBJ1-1	ASSWTGGNGNTEAF
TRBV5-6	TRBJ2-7	ASSFGTASYEQY
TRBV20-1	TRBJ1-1	SATQGTTEAF
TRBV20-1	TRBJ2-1	SARERIRESMFYEQF
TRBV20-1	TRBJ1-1	SAPGQGAGNTEAF
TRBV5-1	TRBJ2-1	ASFGDRGYNEQF
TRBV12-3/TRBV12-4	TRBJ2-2	ASSWGWPTGELF
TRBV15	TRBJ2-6	ATSSALDFGANVLT
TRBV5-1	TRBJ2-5	ASSLASSGRAGETQY
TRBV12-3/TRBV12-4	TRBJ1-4	ASRDRATNEKLF
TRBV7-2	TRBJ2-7	ASTSLGSTYEQY
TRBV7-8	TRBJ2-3	ASKSGGSDTQY
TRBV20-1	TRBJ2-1	SANGGLAGANEQF